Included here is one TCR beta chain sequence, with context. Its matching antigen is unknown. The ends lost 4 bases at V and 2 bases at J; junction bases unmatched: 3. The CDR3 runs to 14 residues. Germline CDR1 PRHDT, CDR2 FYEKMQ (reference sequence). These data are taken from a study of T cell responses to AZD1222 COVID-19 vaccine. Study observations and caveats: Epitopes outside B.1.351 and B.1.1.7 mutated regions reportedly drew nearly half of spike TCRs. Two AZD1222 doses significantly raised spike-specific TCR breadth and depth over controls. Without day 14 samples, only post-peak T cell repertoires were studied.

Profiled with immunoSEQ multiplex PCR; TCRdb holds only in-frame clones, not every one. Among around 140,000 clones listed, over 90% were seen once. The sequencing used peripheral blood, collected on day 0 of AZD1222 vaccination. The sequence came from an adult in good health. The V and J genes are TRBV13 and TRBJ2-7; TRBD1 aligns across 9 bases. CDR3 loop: CASSYRDRAYEQYF. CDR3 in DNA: TGTGCCAGCAGCTACCGGGACAGGGCCTACGAGCAGTACTTC.